This T cell receptor (beta chain) stems from a study of T cell responses to AZD1222 COVID-19 vaccine. Study-level points and caveats: The reported proportion of spike-specific TCRs targeting unmutated variant regions was nearly half. Just six AZD1222 recipients were seropositive at baseline. Sampling captured repertoires only after the peak T cell response.

On this clone itself: Its antigen is unidentified.

The table came from immunoSEQ multiplex PCR; TCRdb's copy has only in-frame clones and leaves some out. The table lists about 150,000 clones, 85% to 90% of them singletons. The origin of this receptor is an adult who received the AZD1222 COVID-19 vaccine. The sequenced sample was peripheral blood, obtained 28 days after the second AZD1222 dose.

DNA for the CDR3: TGTGCCAGCAGCGACAGTTTAGGGAATAACTCTGGAAACACCATATATTTT. It yields the protein CASSDSLGNNSGNTIYF. This sequence joins TRBV9 and TRBJ1-3; D is undetermined. This CDR3 has 17 residues. Germline V gene data show CDR1 as SGDLS and CDR2 as YYNGEE. Trimming shortened V by 3 bases and J by 0 bases, and 16 bases separated the two germline ends. Using reference TRBV9 and TRBJ1-3 for the parts outside the CDR3, the full variable domain is DSGVTQTPKHLITATGQRVTLRCSPRSGDLSVYWYQQSLDQGLQFLIQYYNGEERAKGNILERFSAQQFPDLHSELNLSSLELGDSALYFCASSDSLGNNSGNTIYFGEGSWLTVV.